This entry concerns a single TCR beta chain. The data were taken from a study of blood T cells in healthy people across ages. Alongside a J-beta primer mix, a sample-barcoded 5' primer served in a second PCR lasting 7 to 11 cycles. One entry per CDR3 protein results from TCRdb running MiXCR on the 5' RACE reads. The sample holds about 600,000 distinct CDR3 sequences; 40% to 50% are singletons and the top ten take roughly 25%. The CDR3 is 13 residues long. Germline CDR1 is DFQATT and CDR2 is SNEGSKA (reference sequence). V lost 6 bases to trimming and J lost 5 bases; unmatched junction nucleotides: 5. The specimen was blood. The TCR was taken from a man older than 75 in good health. This chain links TRBV20-1 with TRBJ2-5; TRBD2 matches 11 bases. The CDR3 nucleotides are TGCAGTGCCCCACTAGCGGGAGCGGAGACCCAGTACTTC. Translation gives CSAPLAGAETQYF.